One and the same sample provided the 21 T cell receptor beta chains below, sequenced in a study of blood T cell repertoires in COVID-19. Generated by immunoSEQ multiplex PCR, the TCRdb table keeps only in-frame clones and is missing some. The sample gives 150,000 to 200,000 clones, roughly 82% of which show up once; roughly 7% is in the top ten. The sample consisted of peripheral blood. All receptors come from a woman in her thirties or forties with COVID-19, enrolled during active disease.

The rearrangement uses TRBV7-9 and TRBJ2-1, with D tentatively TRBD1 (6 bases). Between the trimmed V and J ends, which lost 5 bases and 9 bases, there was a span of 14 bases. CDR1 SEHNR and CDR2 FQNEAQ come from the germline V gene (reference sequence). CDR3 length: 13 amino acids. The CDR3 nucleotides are TGTGCCAGCAGCCCTAAGGGGACACTTGAGCAGTTCTTC. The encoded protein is CASSPKGTLEQFF.

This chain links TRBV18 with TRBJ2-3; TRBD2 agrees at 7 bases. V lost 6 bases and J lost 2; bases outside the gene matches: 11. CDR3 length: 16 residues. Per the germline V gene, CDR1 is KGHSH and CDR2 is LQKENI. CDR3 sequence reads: CASSSLGGGDTDTQYF. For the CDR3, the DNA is TGTGCCAGCTCCTCCCTTGGGGGAGGGGACACAGATACGCAGTATTTT.

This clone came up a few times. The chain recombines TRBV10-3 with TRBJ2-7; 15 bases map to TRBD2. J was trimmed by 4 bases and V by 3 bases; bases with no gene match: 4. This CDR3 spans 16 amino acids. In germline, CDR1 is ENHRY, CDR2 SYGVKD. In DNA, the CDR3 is TGTGCCATCAGTGACCCGGGACTAGCGGGAGGTTACGAGCAGTACTTC. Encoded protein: CAISDPGLAGGYEQYF.

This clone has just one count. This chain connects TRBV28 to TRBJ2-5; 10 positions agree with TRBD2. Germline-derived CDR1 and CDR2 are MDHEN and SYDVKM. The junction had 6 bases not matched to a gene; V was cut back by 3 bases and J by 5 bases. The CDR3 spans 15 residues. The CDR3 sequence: CASSLSSGRGETQYF. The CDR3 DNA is TGTGCCAGCAGTTTGTCTAGCGGGAGAGGGGAGACCCAGTACTTC.

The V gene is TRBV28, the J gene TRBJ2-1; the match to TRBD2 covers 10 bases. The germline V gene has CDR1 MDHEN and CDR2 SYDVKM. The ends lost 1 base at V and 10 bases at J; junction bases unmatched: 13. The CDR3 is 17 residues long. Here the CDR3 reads CASSLSPRSGRAEEQFF. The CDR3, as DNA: TGTGCCAGCAGTTTATCCCCTAGAAGCGGGAGGGCCGAGGAGCAGTTCTTC.

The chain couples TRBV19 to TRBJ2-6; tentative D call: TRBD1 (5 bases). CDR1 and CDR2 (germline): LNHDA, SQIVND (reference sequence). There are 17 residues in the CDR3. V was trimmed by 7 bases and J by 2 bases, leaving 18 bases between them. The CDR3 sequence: CASIVSGFSPGANVLTF. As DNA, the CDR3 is TGTGCCAGTATTGTTTCAGGGTTCTCCCCTGGGGCCAACGTCCTGACTTTC.

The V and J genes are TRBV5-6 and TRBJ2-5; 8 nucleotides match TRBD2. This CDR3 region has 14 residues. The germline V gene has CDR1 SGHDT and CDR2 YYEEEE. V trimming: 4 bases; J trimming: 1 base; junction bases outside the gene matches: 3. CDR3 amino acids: CASSRGTSQETQYF. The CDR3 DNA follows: TGTGCCAGCAGCAGAGGGACTAGCCAAGAGACCCAGTACTTC.

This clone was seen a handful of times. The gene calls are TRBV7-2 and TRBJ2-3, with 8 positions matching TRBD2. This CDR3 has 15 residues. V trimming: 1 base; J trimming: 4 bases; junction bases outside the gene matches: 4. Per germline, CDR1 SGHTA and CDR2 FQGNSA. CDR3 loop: CASSLDRGGPDTQYF. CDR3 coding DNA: TGTGCCAGCAGCTTAGATCGGGGGGGCCCAGATACGCAGTATTTT.

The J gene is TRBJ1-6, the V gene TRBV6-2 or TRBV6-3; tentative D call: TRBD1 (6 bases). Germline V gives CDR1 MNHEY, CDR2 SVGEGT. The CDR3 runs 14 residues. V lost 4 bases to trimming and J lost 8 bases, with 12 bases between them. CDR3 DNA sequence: TGTGCCAGCAGTTCCAGGGGAACGTATTCACCCCTCCACTTT. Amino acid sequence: CASSSRGTYSPLHF.

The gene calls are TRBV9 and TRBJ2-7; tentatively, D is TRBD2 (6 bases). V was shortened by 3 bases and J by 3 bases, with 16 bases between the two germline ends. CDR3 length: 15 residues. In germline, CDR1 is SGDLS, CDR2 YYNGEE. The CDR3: CASSASTGTYYEQYF. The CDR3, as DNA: TGTGCCAGCAGCGCTAGCACCGGGACTTACTACGAGCAGTACTTC.

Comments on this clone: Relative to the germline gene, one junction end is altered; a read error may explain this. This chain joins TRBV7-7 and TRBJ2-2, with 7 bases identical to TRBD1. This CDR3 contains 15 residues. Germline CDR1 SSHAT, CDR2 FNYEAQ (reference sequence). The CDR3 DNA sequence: TGTGCTAGCAGCGCAGGACAGGCAGGAACCGGGGAGCTGTTTTTT. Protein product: CASSAGQAGTGELFF. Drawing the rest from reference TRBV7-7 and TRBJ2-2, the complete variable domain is GAGVSQSPRYKVTKRGQDVTLRCDPISSHATLYWYQQALGQGPEFLTYFNYEAQPDKSGLPSDRFSAERPEGSISTLTIQRTEQRDSAMYRCASSAGQAGTGELFFGEGSRLTVL.

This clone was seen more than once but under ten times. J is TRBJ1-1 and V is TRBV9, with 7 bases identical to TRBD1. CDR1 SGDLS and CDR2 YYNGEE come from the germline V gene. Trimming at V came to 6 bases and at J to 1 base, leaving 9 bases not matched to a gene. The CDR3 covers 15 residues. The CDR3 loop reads CASTSGQIPNTEAFF. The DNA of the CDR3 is TGTGCCAGCACCTCGGGACAGATACCGAACACTGAAGCTTTCTTT. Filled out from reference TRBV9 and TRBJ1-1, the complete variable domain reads DSGVTQTPKHLITATGQRVTLRCSPRSGDLSVYWYQQSLDQGLQFLIQYYNGEERAKGNILERFSAQQFPDLHSELNLSSLELGDSALYFCASTSGQIPNTEAFFGQGTRLTVV.

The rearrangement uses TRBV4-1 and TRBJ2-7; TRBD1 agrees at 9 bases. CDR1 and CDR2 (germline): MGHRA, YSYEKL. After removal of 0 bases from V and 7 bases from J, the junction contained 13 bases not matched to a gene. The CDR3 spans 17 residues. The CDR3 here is CASSQEETGTGSWEQYV. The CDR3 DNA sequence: TGCGCCAGCAGCCAAGAAGAGACCGGGACAGGGTCTTGGGAGCAGTACGTC.

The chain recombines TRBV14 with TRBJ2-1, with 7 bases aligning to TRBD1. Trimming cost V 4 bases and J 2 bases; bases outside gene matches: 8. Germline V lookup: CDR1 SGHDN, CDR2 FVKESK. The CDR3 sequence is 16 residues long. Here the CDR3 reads CASSPTTGTTYNEQFF. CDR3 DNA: TGTGCCAGCAGCCCAACGACAGGGACGACCTACAATGAGCAGTTCTTC.

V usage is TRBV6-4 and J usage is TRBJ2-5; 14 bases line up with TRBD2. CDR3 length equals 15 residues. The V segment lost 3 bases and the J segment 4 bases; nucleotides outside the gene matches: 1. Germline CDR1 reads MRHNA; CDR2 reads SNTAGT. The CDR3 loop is CASSETSGGAETQYF. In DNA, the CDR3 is TGTGCCAGCAGTGAGACTAGCGGGGGGGCAGAGACCCAGTACTTC.

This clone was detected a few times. The CDR3 nucleotides read TGTGCCAGCAGCCAAGATTTCGGGGGTAAGACTGAAGCTTTCTTT. This encodes CASSQDFGGKTEAFF. The chain links TRBV4-2 to TRBJ1-1; tentative D call: TRBD1 (5 bases). Germline CDR1 LGHNA, CDR2 YNFKEQ. The length of the CDR3 is 15 residues. V lost 0 bases and J lost 5, with 13 bases in between.

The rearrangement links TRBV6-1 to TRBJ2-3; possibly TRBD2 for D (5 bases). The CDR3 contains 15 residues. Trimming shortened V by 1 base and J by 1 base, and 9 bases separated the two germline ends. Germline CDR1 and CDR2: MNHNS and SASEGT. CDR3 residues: CASSEVNSGTDTQYF. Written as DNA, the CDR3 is TGTGCCAGCAGTGAAGTTAATAGCGGCACAGATACGCAGTATTTT.

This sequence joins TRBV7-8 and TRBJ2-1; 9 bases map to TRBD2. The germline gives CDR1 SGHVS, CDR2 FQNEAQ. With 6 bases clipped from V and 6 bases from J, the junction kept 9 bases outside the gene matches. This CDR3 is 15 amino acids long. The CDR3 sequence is CASSYNSGGFNEQFF. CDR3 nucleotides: TGTGCCAGCAGTTATAATAGCGGGGGCTTCAATGAGCAGTTCTTC.

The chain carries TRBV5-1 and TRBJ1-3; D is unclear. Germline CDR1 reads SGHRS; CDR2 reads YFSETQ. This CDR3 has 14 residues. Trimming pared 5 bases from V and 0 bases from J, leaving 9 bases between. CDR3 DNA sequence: TGCGCCAGCAGGCCAGAAAGCTCTGGAAACACCATATATTTT. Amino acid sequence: CASRPESSGNTIYF.

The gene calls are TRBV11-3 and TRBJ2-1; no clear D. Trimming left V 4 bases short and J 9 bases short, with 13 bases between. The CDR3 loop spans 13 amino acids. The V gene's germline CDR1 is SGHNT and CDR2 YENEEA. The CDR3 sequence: CASSSPSDAEQFF. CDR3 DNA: TGTGCCAGCAGCTCCCCCTCAGATGCTGAGCAGTTCTTC. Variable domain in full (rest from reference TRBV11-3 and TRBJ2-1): EAGVVQSPRYKIIEKKQPVAFWCNPISGHNTLYWYLQNLGQGPELLIRYENEEAVDDSQLPKDRFSAERLKGVDSTLKIQPAELGDSAVYLCASSSPSDAEQFFGPGTRLTVL.

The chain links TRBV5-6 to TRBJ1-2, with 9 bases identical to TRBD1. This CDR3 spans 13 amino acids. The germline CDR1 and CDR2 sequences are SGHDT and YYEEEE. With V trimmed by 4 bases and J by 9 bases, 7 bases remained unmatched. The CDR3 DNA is TGTGCCAGCAGCCCCACAGGACAGGGGAGCTACACCTTC. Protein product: CASSPTGQGSYTF.